This TCR beta chain appears in the sequencing data of a study of blood T cell repertoires in COVID-19. Assay used: immunoSEQ multiplex PCR; TCRdb lists only in-frame clones, some missing. The profile covers 100,000 to 150,000 clones, with 88% appearing a single time and approximately 1.5% taken by the ten largest. V was cut by 3 bases and J by 0 bases, with 6 bases left in between. Germline assignment: CDR1 SGDLS and CDR2 YYNGEE. This CDR3 is built from 14 residues. The sequence was obtained from a human donor in a cohort sampled during active COVID-19. This sequence joins TRBV9 and TRBJ2-2, with D possibly being TRBD2 (5 bases). The sequencing sample was made of peripheral blood. CDR3 residues: CASSAGTNTGELFF. The CDR3 bases are TGTGCCAGCAGCGCGGGAACGAACACCGGGGAGCTGTTTTTT.